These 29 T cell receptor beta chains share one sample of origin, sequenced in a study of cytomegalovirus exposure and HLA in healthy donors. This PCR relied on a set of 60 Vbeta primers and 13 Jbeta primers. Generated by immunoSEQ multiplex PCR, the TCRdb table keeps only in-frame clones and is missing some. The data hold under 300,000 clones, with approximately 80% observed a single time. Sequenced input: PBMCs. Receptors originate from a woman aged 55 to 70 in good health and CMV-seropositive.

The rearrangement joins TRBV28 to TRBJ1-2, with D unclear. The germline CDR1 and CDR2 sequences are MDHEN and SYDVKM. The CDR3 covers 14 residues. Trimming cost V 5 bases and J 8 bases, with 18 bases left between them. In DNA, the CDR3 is TGTGCCAGCAGTCTCACAGTGCCCTCTCGAGGCTACACCTTC. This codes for CASSLTVPSRGYTF.

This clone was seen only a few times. The CDR3 nucleotides read TGTGCCAGCAGTGGTGGGGCGGGAGCCGGGGAGCTGTTTTTT. It specifies CASSGGAGAGELFF. The chain employs TRBV27 and TRBJ2-2; 7 bases fit TRBD2. Trimming took 5 bases from V and 6 from J; bases not matched to a gene: 6. This CDR3 spans 14 amino acids. Per the germline V gene, CDR1 is MNHEY and CDR2 is SMNVEV (reference sequence).

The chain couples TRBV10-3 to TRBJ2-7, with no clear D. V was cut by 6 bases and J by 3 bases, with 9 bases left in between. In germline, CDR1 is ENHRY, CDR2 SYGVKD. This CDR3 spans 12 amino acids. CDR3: CAIRHLDYEQYF. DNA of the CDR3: TGTGCCATCAGACATCTAGACTACGAGCAGTACTTC.

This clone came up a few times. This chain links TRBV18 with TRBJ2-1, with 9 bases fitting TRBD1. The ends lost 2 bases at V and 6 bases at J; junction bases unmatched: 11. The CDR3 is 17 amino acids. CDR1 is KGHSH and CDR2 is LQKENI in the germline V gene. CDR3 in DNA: TGTGCCAGCTCACCAGATCAGGACAGGGGCCCTTTCAATGAGCAGTTCTTC. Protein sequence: CASSPDQDRGPFNEQFF.

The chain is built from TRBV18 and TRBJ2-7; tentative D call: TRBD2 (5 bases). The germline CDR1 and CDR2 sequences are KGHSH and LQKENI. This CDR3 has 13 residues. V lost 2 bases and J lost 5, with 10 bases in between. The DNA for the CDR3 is TGTGCCAGCTCACCAGGACTCTACGACGAGCAGTACTTC. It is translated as CASSPGLYDEQYF. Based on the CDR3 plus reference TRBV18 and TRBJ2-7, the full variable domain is NAGVMQNPRHLVRRRGQEARLRCSPMKGHSHVYWYRQLPEEGLKFMVYLQKENIIDESGMPKERFSAEFPKEGPSILRIQQVVRGDSAAYFCASSPGLYDEQYFGPGTRLTVT.

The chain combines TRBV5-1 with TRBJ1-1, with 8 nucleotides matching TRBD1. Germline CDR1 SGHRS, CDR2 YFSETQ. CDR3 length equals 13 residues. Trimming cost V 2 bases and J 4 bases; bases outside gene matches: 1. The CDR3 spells CASSFTGGTEAFF. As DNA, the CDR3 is TGCGCCAGCAGCTTTACAGGGGGCACTGAAGCTTTCTTT.

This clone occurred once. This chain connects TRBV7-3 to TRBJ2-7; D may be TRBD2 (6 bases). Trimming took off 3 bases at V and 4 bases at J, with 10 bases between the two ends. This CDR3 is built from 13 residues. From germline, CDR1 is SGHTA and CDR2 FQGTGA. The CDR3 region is CASSFGGAYEQYF. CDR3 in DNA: TGTGCCAGCAGCTTCGGCGGGGCTTACGAGCAGTACTTC.

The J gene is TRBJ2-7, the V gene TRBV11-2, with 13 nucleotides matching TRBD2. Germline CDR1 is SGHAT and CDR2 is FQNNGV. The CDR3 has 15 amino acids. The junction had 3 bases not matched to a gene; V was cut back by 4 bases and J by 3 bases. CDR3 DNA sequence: TGTGCCAGCAGCTCCGGACTAGCGGGGGTCTACGAGCAGTACTTC. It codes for CASSSGLAGVYEQYF. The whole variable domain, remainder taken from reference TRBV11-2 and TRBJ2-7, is EAGVAQSPRYKIIEKRQSVAFWCNPISGHATLYWYQQILGQGPKLLIQFQNNGVVDDSQLPKDRFSAERLKGVDSTLKIQPAKLEDSAVYLCASSSGLAGVYEQYFGPGTRLTVT.

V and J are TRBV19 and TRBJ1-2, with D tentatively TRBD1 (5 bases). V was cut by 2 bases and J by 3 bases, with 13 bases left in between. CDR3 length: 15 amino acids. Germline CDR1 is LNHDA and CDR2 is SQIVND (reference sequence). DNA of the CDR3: TGTGCCAGTAGTATAACGGCCAGGGCGTACTATGGCTACACCTTC. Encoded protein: CASSITARAYYGYTF.

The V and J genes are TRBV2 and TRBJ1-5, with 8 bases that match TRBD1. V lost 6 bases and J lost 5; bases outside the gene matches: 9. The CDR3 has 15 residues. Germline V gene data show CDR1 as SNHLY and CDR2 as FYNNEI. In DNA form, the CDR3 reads TGTGCCAGCAGCCGACCCCCGGACAGGGATCAGCCCCAGCATTTT. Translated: CASSRPPDRDQPQHF.

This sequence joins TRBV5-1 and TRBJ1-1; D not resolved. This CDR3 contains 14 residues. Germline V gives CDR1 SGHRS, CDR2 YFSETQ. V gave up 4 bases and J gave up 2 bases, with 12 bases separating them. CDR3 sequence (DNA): TGCGCCAGCAGCGTAGCCGGGTTCAACACTGAAGCTTTCTTT. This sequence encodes CASSVAGFNTEAFF.

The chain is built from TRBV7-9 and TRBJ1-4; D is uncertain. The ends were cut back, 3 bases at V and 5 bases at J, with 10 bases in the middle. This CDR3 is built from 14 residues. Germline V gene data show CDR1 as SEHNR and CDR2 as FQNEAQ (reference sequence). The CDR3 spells CASSLAALNEKLFF. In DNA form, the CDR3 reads TGTGCCAGCAGCTTGGCGGCCCTAAATGAAAAACTGTTTTTT.

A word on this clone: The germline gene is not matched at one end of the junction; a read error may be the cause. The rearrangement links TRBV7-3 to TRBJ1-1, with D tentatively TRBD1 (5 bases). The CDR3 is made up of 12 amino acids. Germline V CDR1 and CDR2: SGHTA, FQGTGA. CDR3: CASSPGGRTAVF. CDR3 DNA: TGTGCCAGCAGCCCCGGGGGGAGAACTGCGGTCTTT.

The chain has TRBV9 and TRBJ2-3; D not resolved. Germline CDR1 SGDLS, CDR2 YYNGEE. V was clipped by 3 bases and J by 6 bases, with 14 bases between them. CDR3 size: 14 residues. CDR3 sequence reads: CASSEELLVDTQYF. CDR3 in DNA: TGTGCCAGCAGCGAGGAGTTGTTGGTTGATACGCAGTATTTT.

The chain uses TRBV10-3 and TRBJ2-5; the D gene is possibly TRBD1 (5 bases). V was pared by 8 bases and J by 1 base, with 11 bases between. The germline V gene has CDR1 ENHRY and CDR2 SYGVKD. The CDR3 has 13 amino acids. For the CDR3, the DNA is TGTGCCATCGGCAGGGCACCCCAAGAGACCCAGTACTTC. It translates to CAIGRAPQETQYF.

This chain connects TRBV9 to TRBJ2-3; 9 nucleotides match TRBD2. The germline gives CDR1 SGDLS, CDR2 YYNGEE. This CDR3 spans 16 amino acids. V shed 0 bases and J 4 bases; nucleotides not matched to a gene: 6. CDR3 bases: TGTGCCAGCAGCGTAGTTAGCGGGAGATTCCCAGATACGCAGTATTTT. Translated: CASSVVSGRFPDTQYF.

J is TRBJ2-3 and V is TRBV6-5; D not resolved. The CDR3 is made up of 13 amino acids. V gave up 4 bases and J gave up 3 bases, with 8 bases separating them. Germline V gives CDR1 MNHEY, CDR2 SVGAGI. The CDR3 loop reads CASSLDWTDTQYF. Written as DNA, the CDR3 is TGTGCCAGCAGTTTAGACTGGACAGATACGCAGTATTTT.

This CDR3 is CASSLDARGYEQYF. The CDR3 DNA follows: TGTGCCAGCAGCTTAGACGCCAGGGGCTACGAGCAGTACTTC. The rearrangement uses TRBV11-2 and TRBJ2-7; TRBD1 might be the D (6 bases). The V gene lost 0 bases and the J gene lost 3 bases, with 9 bases spanning the gap. CDR3 length: 14 residues. In germline, CDR1 is SGHAT, CDR2 FQNNGV.

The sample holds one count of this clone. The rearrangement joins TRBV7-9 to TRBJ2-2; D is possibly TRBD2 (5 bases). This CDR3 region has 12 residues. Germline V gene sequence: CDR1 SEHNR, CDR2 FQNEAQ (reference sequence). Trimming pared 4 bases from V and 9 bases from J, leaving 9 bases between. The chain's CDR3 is CASSWGVRELFF. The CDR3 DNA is TGTGCCAGCAGCTGGGGAGTCCGGGAGCTGTTTTTT.

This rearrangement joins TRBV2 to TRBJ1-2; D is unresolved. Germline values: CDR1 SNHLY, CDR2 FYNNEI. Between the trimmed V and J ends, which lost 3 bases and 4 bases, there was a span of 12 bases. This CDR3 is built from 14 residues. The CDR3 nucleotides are TGTGCCAGCAGTGATTATACGGGGTCCTATGGCTACACCTTC. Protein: CASSDYTGSYGYTF.

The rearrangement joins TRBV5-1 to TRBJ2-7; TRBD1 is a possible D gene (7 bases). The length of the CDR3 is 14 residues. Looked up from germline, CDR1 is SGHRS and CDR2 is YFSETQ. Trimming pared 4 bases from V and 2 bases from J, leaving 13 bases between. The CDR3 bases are TGCGCCAGCAGCATGCGGGACAGCACCTACGAGCAGTACTTC. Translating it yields CASSMRDSTYEQYF. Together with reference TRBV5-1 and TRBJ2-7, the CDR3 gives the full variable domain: KAGVTQTPRYLIKTRGQQVTLSCSPISGHRSVSWYQQTPGQGLQFLFEYFSETQRNKGNFPGRFSGRQFSNSRSEMNVSTLELGDSALYLCASSMRDSTYEQYFGPGTRLTVT.

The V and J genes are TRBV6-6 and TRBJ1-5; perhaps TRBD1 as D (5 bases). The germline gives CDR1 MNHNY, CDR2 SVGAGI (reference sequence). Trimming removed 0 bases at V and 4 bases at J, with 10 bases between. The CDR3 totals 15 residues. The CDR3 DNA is TGTGCCAGCAGTTACTCGGGACTGACAAATCAGCCCCAGCATTTT. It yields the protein CASSYSGLTNQPQHF.

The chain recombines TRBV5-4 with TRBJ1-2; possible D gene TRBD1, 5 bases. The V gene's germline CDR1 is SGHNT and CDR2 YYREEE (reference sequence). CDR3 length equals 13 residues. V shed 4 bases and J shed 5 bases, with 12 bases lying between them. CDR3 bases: TGTGCCAGCAGCACGAGGACACAGTATGGCTACACCTTC. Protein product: CASSTRTQYGYTF.

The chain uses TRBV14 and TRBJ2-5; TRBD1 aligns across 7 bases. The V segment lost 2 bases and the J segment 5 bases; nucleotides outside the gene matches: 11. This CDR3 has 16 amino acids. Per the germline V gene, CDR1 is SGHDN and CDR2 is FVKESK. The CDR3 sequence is CASSQRQQGLTETQYF. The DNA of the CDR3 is TGTGCCAGCAGCCAACGACAACAGGGGTTGACGGAGACCCAGTACTTC. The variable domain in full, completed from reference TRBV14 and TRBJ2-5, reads EAGVTQFPSHSVIEKGQTVTLRCDPISGHDNLYWYRRVMGKEIKFLLHFVKESKQDESGMPNNRFLAERTGGTYSTLKVQPAELEDSGVYFCASSQRQQGLTETQYFGPGTRLLVL.

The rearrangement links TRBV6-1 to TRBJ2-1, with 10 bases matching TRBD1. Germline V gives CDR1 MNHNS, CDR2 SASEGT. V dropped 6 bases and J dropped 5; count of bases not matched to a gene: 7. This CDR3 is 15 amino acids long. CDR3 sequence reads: CASSLDRGPHNEQFF. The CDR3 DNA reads TGTGCCAGCAGCTTAGACAGGGGGCCCCACAATGAGCAGTTCTTC.

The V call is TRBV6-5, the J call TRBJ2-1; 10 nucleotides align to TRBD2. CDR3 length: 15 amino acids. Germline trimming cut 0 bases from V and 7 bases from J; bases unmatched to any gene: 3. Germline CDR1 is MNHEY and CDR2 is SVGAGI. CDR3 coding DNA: TGTGCCAGCAGTTACTCAACTAGCGGGACAAATGAGCAGTTCTTC. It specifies CASSYSTSGTNEQFF.

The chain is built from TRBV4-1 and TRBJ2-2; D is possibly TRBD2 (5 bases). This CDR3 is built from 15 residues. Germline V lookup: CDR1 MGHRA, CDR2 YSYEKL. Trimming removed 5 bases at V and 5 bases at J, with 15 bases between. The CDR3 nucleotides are TGCGCCAGCAGCTCCCGGGGAGCCTTAACCGGGGAGCTGTTTTTT. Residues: CASSSRGALTGELFF.

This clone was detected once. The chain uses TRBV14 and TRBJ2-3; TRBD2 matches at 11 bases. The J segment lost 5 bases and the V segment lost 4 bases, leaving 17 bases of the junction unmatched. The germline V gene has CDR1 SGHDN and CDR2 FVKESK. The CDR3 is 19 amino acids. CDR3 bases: TGTGCCAGCAGCCGGGGACTAGCGGAGACCCCAACCTTTATAGATACGCAGTATTTT. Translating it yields CASSRGLAETPTFIDTQYF.

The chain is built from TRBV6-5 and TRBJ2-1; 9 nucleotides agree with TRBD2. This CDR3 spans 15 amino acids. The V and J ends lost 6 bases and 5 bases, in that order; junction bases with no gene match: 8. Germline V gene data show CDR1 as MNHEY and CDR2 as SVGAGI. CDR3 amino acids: CASSNSGGFNNEQFF. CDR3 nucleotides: TGTGCCAGCAGCAACAGCGGGGGGTTTAACAATGAGCAGTTCTTC.